A selection of T cell receptor beta chains follows, all from one sample in a study of T cells in Graves' hyperthyroidism and ophthalmopathy. TCRdb reprocessed the multiplex PCR reads via MiXCR and lists one record per CDR3 protein. This table has over 250,000 distinct CDR3 sequences, around a quarter appearing once. Material: blood. These receptor sequences come from a man in his forties with Graves' hyperthyroidism that later progressed to Graves' ophthalmopathy. CDR3s include the opening cysteine and the closing phenylalanine or tryptophan. The order of the fields is clone size, D gene, J gene, V gene, CDR3 DNA, CDR3 protein. The D gene is left open where the match is weak. The size of a clone is reported for some rows only, either as once, few or many, or as a class for expanded clones.

NA,NA,TRBJ1-2,TRBV29-1,TGCAGCGTTGTTGGGACCGACTATGGCTACACCTTC,CSVVGTDYGYTF
many,NA,TRBJ1-2,TRBV30,TGTGCCTGGAGCGTGGACGGATACTATGGCTACACCTTC,CAWSVDGYYGYTF
many,NA,TRBJ2-4,TRBV5-5,TGTGCCAGCAGCGATACAGGAAGGGAAAACATTCAGTACTTC,CASSDTGRENIQYF
many,TRBD2,TRBJ2-7,TRBV5-1,TGCGCCAGCAGCGGGGGACTAGCGGGAGCCATTACTAACTACGAGCAGTACTTC,CASSGGLAGAITNYEQYF
many,NA,TRBJ2-6,TRBV20-1,TGCAGTGCTAGTCAACAGGCTGGGGCCAACGTCCTGACTTTC,CSASQQAGANVLTF
many,NA,TRBJ1-1,TRBV12-3/TRBV12-4,TGTGCCAGCAGTTTTTCACCGGGGACAAGTGGCACTGAAGCTTTCTTT,CASSFSPGTSGTEAFF
many,NA,TRBJ2-2,TRBV27,TGTGCCAGCAGTTCGCAGGGACGCTCCAAAACCGGGGAGCTGTTTTTT,CASSSQGRSKTGELFF
many,NA,TRBJ2-6,TRBV15,TGTGCCACCACCCCACAGCGGCGGACAAACAGCGTCCTGACTTTC,CATTPQRRTNSVLTF
many,NA,TRBJ1-5,TRBV15,TGTGCCACCAGCCCAACCGAGGGTCCCCAGCATTTT,CATSPTEGPQHF
many,NA,TRBJ2-7,TRBV5-1,TGCGCCAGCAGCTTGTACCAGGACGGGCCCTACGAGCAGTACTTC,CASSLYQDGPYEQYF
NA,NA,TRBJ2-5,TRBV6-2/TRBV6-3,TGTGCCAGCAGCCCCATGGGGGGCCGAGAGACCCAGTACTTC,CASSPMGGRETQYF
once,NA,TRBJ1-1,TRBV20-1,TGCAGTCTCCCGGACTTGGTTGAAGCTTTCTTT,CSLPDLVEAFF
many,NA,TRBJ2-7,TRBV18,TGTGCCAGCTCTCAAAGGGCGACAGGGCGCGGGAGGAACGAGCAGTACTTC,CASSQRATGRGRNEQYF
NA,NA,TRBJ1-5,TRBV19,TGTGCCAGTAGCTGGGGGGTCTATAGCAATCAGCCCCAGCATTTT,CASSWGVYSNQPQHF
NA,TRBD1,TRBJ2-7,TRBV13,TGTGCCAGCAGCCTCCCGGGACAGCGCTACGAGCAGTACTTC,CASSLPGQRYEQYF
once,NA,TRBJ1-5,TRBV12-3/TRBV12-4,TGTGCCAGCAGTTACCCGGGACACTTAAATCAGCCCCAGCATTTT,CASSYPGHLNQPQHF
many,NA,TRBJ1-1,TRBV9,TGTGCCAGCAGCGTAGGGACCGGGACAAGCACTGAAGCTTTCTTT,CASSVGTGTSTEAFF
once,NA,TRBJ1-2,TRBV12-3/TRBV12-4,TGTGCCAGCAGTGGAAGGGGCGGCTACACCTTC,CASSGRGGYTF
many,NA,TRBJ2-7,TRBV29-1,TGCAGCGTTGAAGGGCTAGCGAGCGAGCAGTACTTC,CSVEGLASEQYF
many,NA,TRBJ1-6,TRBV12-3/TRBV12-4,TGTGCCAGCAGTTTTCGGGCGACTAGCTCCTATAATTCACCCCTCCACTTT,CASSFRATSSYNSPLHF
many,TRBD2,TRBJ2-3,TRBV3-1,TGTGCCAGCAGCCAGGTATACCGGACTAGATCGCGTTGGGATACGCAGTATTTT,CASSQVYRTRSRWDTQYF
many,NA,TRBJ2-7,TRBV28,TGTGCCAGCAGCCAAACCTCTGTGGGCGAGCAGTACTTC,CASSQTSVGEQYF
many,NA,TRBJ2-2,TRBV2,TGTGCCAGCACTAGGAGGTCGAACACCGGGGAGCTGTTTTTT,CASTRRSNTGELFF